This T cell receptor (beta chain) was found in a study of blood T cell repertoires in COVID-19 (dated by TCRdb to about 2020). Looking at the study overall: Samples from collaborators originated in the United States, Italy and Spain and spanned both the acute and convalescent phases of COVID-19. The material from the prospective study consisted of cDNA or gDNA derived from T cells, B-cell-depleted T cells, or PBMCs. Deeply sampled blood TCRbeta repertoires from subjects exposed to, actively infected with, or recovered from COVID-19 were included in the dataset. A freely available public database, intended as a resource for researchers studying the immune response to SARS-CoV-2, is where the repertoires were released. Samples were obtained from the ongoing ImmuneRACE study (first 160 participants) and from 950 to 1,500 subjects provided by 6 global collaborators. Nearly every sample came with metadata listing a de-identified subject ID, COVID-19 status, age in years and sex. Where available, HLA class I and class II types were obtained from metadata supplied by the sample provider rather than from assay-based typing.

What the study reported, not specific to this receptor: How much clinical and demographic metadata was included differed by source and by participant, and the metadata was provided uncurated.

The CDR3 sequence holds 14 residues, the cysteine and phenylalanine included. Only the CDR3 part of the read is kept: 42 bases, read in frame from the first base. From a lookup of the germline V gene (reference sequence), CDR1 and CDR2 are PRHDT and FYEKMQ. V gives up 4 bases and J gives up 7 bases, and the segment between their germline ends measures 13 bases. This clone was recorded once. What this receptor recognizes is not known. No base quality information exists; no much larger clone differs at one position. TCRbeta CDR3 regions were amplified from genomic DNA by means of the immunoSEQ Assay, a bias-controlled multiplex PCR. On the authors' methods: The number of nucleated cells in each sample was estimated by amplification of reference gene primers within the assay. Sequence reads were collapsed and filtered to measure the absolute abundance of every unique TCRbeta CDR3 rearrangement. Productive Simpson clonality was computed per sample as the square root of Simpson's diversity index over productive rearrangements. Here the immuneACCESS table is served through TCRdb, limited to in-frame sequences with V and J called. Missing clones are a known gap in these copies; in checked studies unresolved V genes cover under half, and the rest lacks a known reason. D and trimming come from the DNA, and the V and J calls and clone size come from that table. This sample has around 100,000 clones in its table, and around 85% of those were observed once. Of the sample, around 1.9% is held by the ten largest clones.

Whole blood was collected in K2EDTA tubes by collaborating institutions according to the institutions' own protocols. For TCRbeta analysis, collaborators shipped samples as frozen whole blood, isolated PBMCs, or DNA extracted from either of those sample types. Sequenced input: peripheral blood. The chain uses TRBV13 and TRBJ1-4, with no reliable assignment of the D segment. The TCR originated in a woman in her 70s with active or convalescent COVID-19. For the CDR3, the sequence is CASSSRRAGEKLFF. At the DNA level, the sequence is TGTGCCAGCAGCTCTAGACGGGCGGGTGAAAAACTGTTTTTT. The entire variable domain, with the stretches around the CDR3 drawn from the reference TRBV13 and TRBJ1-4 proteins, is AAGVIQSPRHLIKEKRETATLKCYPIPRHDTVYWYQQGPGQDPQFLISFYEKMQSDKGSIPDRFSAQQFSDYHSELNMSSLELGDSALYFCASSSRRAGEKLFFGSGTQLSVL.